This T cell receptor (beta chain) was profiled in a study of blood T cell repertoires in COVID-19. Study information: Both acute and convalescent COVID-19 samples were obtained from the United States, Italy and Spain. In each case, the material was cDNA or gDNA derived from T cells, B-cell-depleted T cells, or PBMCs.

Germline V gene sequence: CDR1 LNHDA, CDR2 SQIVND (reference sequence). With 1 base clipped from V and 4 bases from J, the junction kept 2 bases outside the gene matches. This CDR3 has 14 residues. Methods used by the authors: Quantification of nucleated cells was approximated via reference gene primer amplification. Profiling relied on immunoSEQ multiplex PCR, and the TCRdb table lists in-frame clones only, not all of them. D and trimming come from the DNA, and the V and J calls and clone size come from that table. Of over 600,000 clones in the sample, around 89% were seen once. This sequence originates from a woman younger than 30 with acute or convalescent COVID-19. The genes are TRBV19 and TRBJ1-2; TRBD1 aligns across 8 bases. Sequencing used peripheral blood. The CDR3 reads CASSIAGQGYGYTF. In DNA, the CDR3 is TGTGCCAGTAGTATAGCCGGACAGGGCTATGGCTACACCTTC. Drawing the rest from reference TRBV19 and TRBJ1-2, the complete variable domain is DGGITQSPKYLFRKEGQNVTLSCEQNLNHDAMYWYRQDPGQGLRLIYYSQIVNDFQKGDIAEGYSVSREKKESFPLTVTSAQKNPTAFYLCASSIAGQGYGYTFGSGTRLTVV.